The 32 T cell receptor beta chains below all came from one sample that was sequenced in a study of cytomegalovirus exposure and HLA in healthy donors. Primers: 60 Vbeta forward and 13 Jbeta reverse. TCRdb keeps only in-frame clones here, not all; method: immunoSEQ multiplex PCR. The table lists about 150,000 clones, about four fifths of them singletons. Sequencing used PBMCs. All receptors come from a man between 18 and 35 years old in good health and CMV-seronegative.

The genes are TRBV27 and TRBJ2-7; 7 nucleotides agree with TRBD2. The CDR3 is 18 residues long. The junction had 19 bases not matched to a gene; V was cut back by 8 bases and J by 0 bases. Germline V gene data show CDR1 as MNHEY and CDR2 as SMNVEV (reference sequence). CDR3: CASLPSGGRIQSSYEQYF. The CDR3 bases are TGTGCCAGCCTTCCCTCTGGCGGGAGAATTCAGAGCTCCTACGAGCAGTACTTC.

V gene TRBV5-1 combines with J gene TRBJ2-1; 11 bases match TRBD1. The germline CDR1 and CDR2 sequences are SGHRS and YFSETQ. The CDR3 runs to 17 residues. V trimming: 1 base; J trimming: 4 bases; junction bases outside the gene matches: 7. The CDR3 loop is CASSLRTGQGAYNEQFF. CDR3 DNA sequence: TGCGCCAGCAGCTTGAGGACAGGACAGGGGGCGTACAATGAGCAGTTCTTC. The full variable domain, with the rest looked up from reference TRBV5-1 and TRBJ2-1, is KAGVTQTPRYLIKTRGQQVTLSCSPISGHRSVSWYQQTPGQGLQFLFEYFSETQRNKGNFPGRFSGRQFSNSRSEMNVSTLELGDSALYLCASSLRTGQGAYNEQFFGPGTRLTVL.

This rearrangement joins TRBV10-3 to TRBJ1-1, with TRBD1 as a possible D gene (6 bases). Between the trimmed V and J ends, which lost 0 bases and 1 base, there was a span of 9 bases. CDR1 and CDR2 from the germline V gene are ENHRY and SYGVKD. The CDR3 length is 15 residues. CDR3: CAISESRQANTEAFF. DNA of the CDR3: TGTGCCATCAGTGAGTCGAGACAGGCGAACACTGAAGCTTTCTTT.

This clone is a singleton in its sample. The chain carries TRBV6-5 and TRBJ2-5; tentative D call: TRBD2 (6 bases). The J call could be wrong; TRBJ2-7 is a better fit for the DNA end. There are 15 residues in the CDR3. Germline CDR1 reads MNHEY; CDR2 reads SVGAGI. The DNA for the CDR3 is TGTGCCAGCAGCCCTGCCCTAGCGTTCACCTACGAGCAGTACTTC. It specifies CASSPALAFTYEQYF.

The chain is built from TRBV5-8 and TRBJ2-2; tentatively, D is TRBD1 (6 bases). The CDR3 extends over 15 amino acids. The V end was cut by 4 bases, the J end by 1 base, with 11 bases between. Per the germline V gene, CDR1 is SGHTS and CDR2 is YDEGEE. CDR3 in DNA: TGTGCCAGCAGCCTACTGGACAGGAACACCGGGGAGCTGTTTTTT. This codes for CASSLLDRNTGELFF.

The chain couples TRBV10-3 to TRBJ2-3; D possibly corresponds to TRBD1 (6 bases). CDR1 ENHRY and CDR2 SYGVKD come from the germline V gene. V lost 7 bases and J lost 2, with 13 bases in between. The CDR3 loop spans 14 amino acids. The CDR3 region has the DNA TGTGCCATCAAGAGGGACACCTACACAGATACGCAGTATTTT. Amino acid sequence: CAIKRDTYTDTQYF.

This rearrangement joins TRBV5-1 to TRBJ2-5, with D possibly being TRBD1 (6 bases). The DNA end favors TRBJ2-7, so the J call may be wrong. The CDR3 loop spans 14 amino acids. From germline, CDR1 is SGHRS and CDR2 YFSETQ. CDR3 residues: CASSPSPGADEQYF. CDR3 coding DNA: TGCGCCAGCAGCCCTTCCCCAGGGGCGGACGAGCAGTACTTC.

This chain links TRBV27 with TRBJ2-7; D might be TRBD1 (5 bases). The CDR3 is 14 residues long. Looked up from germline, CDR1 is MNHEY and CDR2 is SMNVEV (reference sequence). Trimming shortened V by 3 bases and J by 7 bases, and 16 bases separated the two germline ends. CDR3: CASSFGAGMREQYF. The CDR3 DNA follows: TGTGCCAGCAGTTTTGGGGCAGGGATGAGGGAGCAGTACTTC.

The chain recombines TRBV18 with TRBJ1-1; D possibly corresponds to TRBD1 (5 bases). Deletions cut 2 bases from V and 1 base from J, with 8 bases between. The length of the CDR3 is 14 residues. Germline CDR1 is KGHSH and CDR2 is LQKENI. CDR3 protein: CASSPGARNTEAFF. The CDR3 DNA is TGTGCCAGCTCACCAGGGGCAAGGAACACTGAAGCTTTCTTT.

This clone was observed a single time. The chain recombines TRBV19 with TRBJ2-7; TRBD2 agrees at 10 bases. The germline gives CDR1 LNHDA, CDR2 SQIVND (reference sequence). With 6 bases clipped from V and 7 bases from J, the junction kept 12 bases outside the gene matches. The CDR3 runs to 15 residues. The CDR3 sequence: CASSSSSGGAREQYF. For the CDR3, the DNA is TGTGCCAGTAGCAGCAGCAGCGGGGGGGCGAGGGAGCAGTACTTC.

The sample holds one count of this clone. The chain carries TRBV7-3 and TRBJ2-5; 7 nucleotides line up with TRBD1. V was pared by 3 bases and J by 4 bases, with 2 bases of the junction left unmatched. The CDR3 is 13 amino acids. The germline V gene encodes CDR1 SGHTA and CDR2 FQGTGA. DNA of the CDR3: TGTGCCAGCAGCTTGACAGGGTCAGAGACCCAGTACTTC. Its translation is CASSLTGSETQYF.

The gene calls are TRBV5-4 and TRBJ1-1; TRBD1 might be the D (6 bases). The CDR3 length is 15 residues. The ends were cut back, 3 bases at V and 4 bases at J, with 16 bases in the middle. Per germline, CDR1 SGHNT and CDR2 YYREEE (reference sequence). The CDR3 is CASSSWGGGGTEAFF. The DNA of the CDR3 is TGTGCCAGCAGCTCGTGGGGAGGGGGTGGCACTGAAGCTTTCTTT. Full variable domain (missing parts from reference TRBV5-4 and TRBJ1-1): ETGVTQSPTHLIKTRGQQVTLRCSSQSGHNTVSWYQQALGQGPQFIFQYYREEENGRGNFPPRFSGLQFPNYSSELNVNALELDDSALYLCASSSWGGGGTEAFFGQGTRLTVV.

The V call is TRBV28, the J call TRBJ2-7, with D unresolved. From germline, CDR1 is MDHEN and CDR2 SYDVKM. V lost 3 bases and J lost 0, with 6 bases in between. The CDR3 is 13 residues long. For the CDR3, the DNA is TGTGCCAGCAGTTTTCGCTACTCCTACGAGCAGTACTTC. As protein: CASSFRYSYEQYF.

The rearrangement links TRBV11-2 to TRBJ1-2; perhaps TRBD1 as D (5 bases). The V end lost 2 bases, the J end lost 2 bases, and 9 bases lay between the germline ends. The CDR3 runs 14 residues. CDR1 is SGHAT, CDR2 FQNNGV, per germline. In DNA form, the CDR3 reads TGTGCCAGCAGCTTATTTGACAGCAACTATGGCTACACCTTC. This sequence encodes CASSLFDSNYGYTF.

The chain employs TRBV29-1 and TRBJ1-2; 7 positions match TRBD1. CDR1 SQVTM and CDR2 ANQGSEA come from the germline V gene. The length of the CDR3 is 11 residues. Trimming at V came to 6 bases and at J to 8 bases, leaving 6 bases not matched to a gene. The CDR3 is CSVVTGWGYTF. CDR3 nucleotide sequence: TGCAGCGTCGTGACAGGGTGGGGCTACACCTTC.

The chain carries TRBV19 and TRBJ2-3; a possible D gene is TRBD2 (5 bases). Germline assignment: CDR1 LNHDA and CDR2 SQIVND (reference sequence). The V gene lost 5 bases and the J gene lost 3 bases, with 15 bases spanning the gap. This CDR3 region has 15 residues. This chain's CDR3 is CASSPRTGLTDTQYF. DNA for the CDR3: TGTGCCAGTAGTCCCCGAACGGGGTTGACAGATACGCAGTATTTT.

V gene TRBV19 combines with J gene TRBJ2-5; no definite D call. The CDR3 length is 13 residues. Germline V gene sequence: CDR1 LNHDA, CDR2 SQIVND (reference sequence). Trimming removed 4 bases at V and 3 bases at J, with 9 bases between. The CDR3 spells CASSKRLEETQYF. The CDR3 DNA reads as TGTGCCAGTAGTAAAAGACTCGAAGAGACCCAGTACTTC.

The V gene is TRBV6-6, the J gene TRBJ1-6; TRBD1 is a possible D gene (5 bases). V dropped 7 bases and J dropped 8 bases, with 18 bases sitting between them. CDR1 and CDR2 from the germline V gene are MNHNY and SVGAGI (reference sequence). The length of the CDR3 is 15 residues. CDR3 loop: CASNGGEGRHSPLHF. CDR3 DNA sequence: TGTGCCAGCAACGGGGGAGAGGGGAGGCATTCACCCCTCCACTTT.

The CDR3 is CASSLGQGIGHEQFF. CDR3 nucleotide sequence: TGCGCCAGCAGCTTGGGACAGGGGATCGGTCATGAGCAGTTCTTC. The chain carries TRBV5-1 and TRBJ2-1, with 8 positions matching TRBD1. Trimming cost V 0 bases and J 8 bases; bases outside gene matches: 7. The germline CDR1 and CDR2 sequences are SGHRS and YFSETQ. CDR3 size: 15 residues.

The chain carries TRBV27 and TRBJ1-4; possible D gene TRBD1, 5 bases. CDR1 is MNHEY and CDR2 is SMNVEV in the germline V gene (reference sequence). V was clipped by 4 bases and J by 7 bases, with 10 bases between them. This CDR3 spans 13 amino acids. The CDR3 spells CASSCAGCEKLFF. CDR3 nucleotides: TGTGCCAGCAGTTGCGCAGGGTGTGAAAAACTGTTTTTT. Complete variable domain (other parts from reference TRBV27 and TRBJ1-4): EAQVTQNPRYLITVTGKKLTVTCSQNMNHEYMSWYRQDPGLGLRQIYYSMNVEVTDKGDVPEGYKVSRKEKRNFPLILESPSPNQTSLYFCASSCAGCEKLFFGSGTQLSVL.

This chain links TRBV28 with TRBJ1-1, with D perhaps TRBD1 (6 bases). This CDR3 contains 15 residues. The germline V gene encodes CDR1 MDHEN and CDR2 SYDVKM. The V end was cut by 6 bases, the J end by 0 bases, with 14 bases between. The CDR3: CASSTTGALNTEAFF. DNA of the CDR3: TGTGCCAGCAGCACGACAGGAGCACTGAACACTGAAGCTTTCTTT.

The chain recombines TRBV5-1 with TRBJ1-1, with D tentatively TRBD1 (5 bases). CDR1 SGHRS and CDR2 YFSETQ come from the germline V gene. The CDR3 covers 13 residues. Trimming cost V 4 bases and J 5 bases, with 12 bases left between them. The CDR3, as DNA: TGCGCCAGCAGCCCGATAGGGGTAACTGAAGCTTTCTTT. Its protein is CASSPIGVTEAFF.

This clone has a single count. The chain recombines TRBV5-1 with TRBJ2-1; 9 bases agree with TRBD2. The CDR3 is made up of 15 amino acids. Losses at the gene ends were 0 bases for V and 10 bases for J; bases not matched to a gene: 8. The germline V gene encodes CDR1 SGHRS and CDR2 YFSETQ. The CDR3 region has the DNA TGCGCCAGCAGCTTGGCTTTAGCGGGAGTGGAGGAGCAGTTCTTC. Translation: CASSLALAGVEEQFF.

The rearrangement joins TRBV6-5 to TRBJ1-5; D is unresolved. The germline V gene encodes CDR1 MNHEY and CDR2 SVGAGI. The CDR3 is 13 amino acids. V was clipped by 2 bases and J by 4 bases, with 6 bases between them. Here the CDR3 reads CASSYLMNQPQHF. The CDR3 bases are TGTGCCAGCAGTTACCTAATGAATCAGCCCCAGCATTTT.

V is TRBV19 and J is TRBJ2-5, with 8 bases identical to TRBD1. CDR1 and CDR2 from the germline V gene are LNHDA and SQIVND (reference sequence). Losses at the gene ends were 6 bases for V and 5 bases for J; bases not matched to a gene: 8. The CDR3 runs to 14 residues. The CDR3 region has the DNA TGTGCCAGTAGCTCGGACAGGGTACAGGAGACCCAGTACTTC. Translating it yields CASSSDRVQETQYF.

The chain employs TRBV28 and TRBJ1-2; possibly TRBD1 for D (6 bases). Trimming removed 5 bases at V and 6 bases at J, with 13 bases between. The V gene's germline CDR1 is MDHEN and CDR2 SYDVKM. The CDR3 extends over 13 amino acids. The CDR3 protein is CASSESNRDGYTF. Written as DNA, the CDR3 is TGTGCCAGCAGTGAATCGAACAGGGATGGCTACACCTTC.

The V and J genes are TRBV27 and TRBJ1-6; 8 nucleotides align to TRBD1. CDR3 length equals 15 residues. V lost 2 bases to trimming and J lost 6 bases; unmatched junction nucleotides: 3. Germline CDR1 and CDR2: MNHEY and SMNVEV (reference sequence). CDR3 nucleotide sequence: TGTGCCAGCAGTTTAATAGGACAGGGTAATTCACCCCTCCACTTT. Encoded protein: CASSLIGQGNSPLHF.

The chain has TRBV5-1 and TRBJ2-5; TRBD1 matches at 9 bases. Germline V gene lookup returns CDR1 SGHRS and CDR2 YFSETQ. The junction had 4 bases not matched to a gene; V was cut back by 2 bases and J by 5 bases. This CDR3 is built from 14 residues. DNA for the CDR3: TGCGCCAGCAGCTTACAGGGGGCCGGGGAGACCCAGTACTTC. Its translation is CASSLQGAGETQYF.

The rearrangement joins TRBV29-1 to TRBJ2-5; 8 bases match TRBD1. CDR3 size: 14 residues. V lost 1 base and J lost 4; bases outside the gene matches: 5. Per germline, CDR1 SQVTM and CDR2 ANQGSEA. The CDR3 sequence is CSVEGTGYAETQYF. The CDR3 DNA reads TGCAGCGTTGAAGGGACAGGGTATGCAGAGACCCAGTACTTC.

The chain couples TRBV11-3 to TRBJ2-7, with D perhaps matching TRBD1 (5 bases). V dropped 1 base and J dropped 1 base, with 11 bases sitting between them. Germline values: CDR1 SGHNT, CDR2 YENEEA. There are 15 residues in the CDR3. In nucleotides, the CDR3 is TGTGCCAGCAGCTTAGTAACATCAGGGTCCTACGAGCAGTACTTC. This encodes CASSLVTSGSYEQYF. Together with reference TRBV11-3 and TRBJ2-7, the CDR3 gives the full variable domain: EAGVVQSPRYKIIEKKQPVAFWCNPISGHNTLYWYLQNLGQGPELLIRYENEEAVDDSQLPKDRFSAERLKGVDSTLKIQPAELGDSAVYLCASSLVTSGSYEQYFGPGTRLTVT.

The rearrangement joins TRBV21-1 to TRBJ1-2; the table assigns TRBD1, which was not confirmed against the DNA. TRBV21-1 is given as a pseudogene. This CDR3 has 15 residues. CDR3 protein: CASSKEEHRGYGYTF. CDR3 bases: TGTGCCAGCAGCAAAGAGGAACACAGGGGGTATGGCTACACCTTC.

The gene calls are TRBV19 and TRBJ2-3; D not certain. The CDR3 is 11 residues long. Per germline, CDR1 LNHDA and CDR2 SQIVND (reference sequence). The V end was cut by 4 bases, the J end by 4 bases, with 3 bases between. CDR3 amino acids: CASSTSDTQYF. CDR3 sequence (DNA): TGTGCCAGTAGTACCTCAGATACGCAGTATTTT.